The rows below give T cell receptor beta chains drawn from one sample of a study of Ad26.COV2.S vaccination and SARS-CoV-2 variants. The table came from immunoSEQ multiplex PCR; TCRdb's copy has only in-frame clones and leaves some out. Here the sample spans around 300,000 clones, approximately 90% being singletons. Material: peripheral blood, obtained in a trial of Ad26.COV2.S vaccine versus placebo. Every receptor here comes from a person aged 18-65 years who received the Ad26.COV2.S COVID-19 vaccine or a placebo. Both conserved end residues are part of each CDR3. D genes are given only for firm matches. The size of a clone is reported for some rows only, either as once, few or many, or as a class for expanded clones.

D gene,V gene,J gene,clone size,CDR3 DNA,CDR3 protein
-,TRBV5-8,TRBJ2-5,-,TGTGCCAGCAGCAAGTACATGAGGCAAGAGACCCAGTACTTC,CASSKYMRQETQYF
-,TRBV2,TRBJ2-5,once,TGTGCCAGCGCCTGGGGGTCAGGGGAGACCCAGTACTTC,CASAWGSGETQYF
-,TRBV28,TRBJ2-1,-,TGTGCCAGCAGTTTAGCGGGTGAGCAGTTCTTC,CASSLAGEQFF
TRBD1,TRBV6-1,TRBJ1-5,once,TGTGCCAGCAGTGAGACACCGGGACAGGCGTATCAGCCCCAGCATTTT,CASSETPGQAYQPQHF
-,TRBV19,TRBJ2-2,once,TGTGCCAGCGCCCAACTCAGTATGATCGGGGAGCTGTTTTTT,CASAQLSMIGELFF
-,TRBV6-5,TRBJ1-2,medium-sized,TGTGCCAGCAGTTACCATAGTGGCTATGGCTACACCTTC,CASSYHSGYGYTF
-,TRBV4-2,TRBJ2-2,-,TGTGCCAGCAGCCAAGATGGTAACGGGGAGCTGTTTTTT,CASSQDGNGELFF
-,TRBV19,TRBJ2-3,-,TGTGCCAGTAGTATAGTACAGGGAACAGATACGCAGTATTTT,CASSIVQGTDTQYF
TRBD1,TRBV6-2/TRBV6-3,TRBJ1-1,few,TGTGCCAGCAGTTCCCACAGGGGGCGGAGGACTGAAGCTTTCTTT,CASSSHRGRRTEAFF
-,TRBV25-1,TRBJ1-3,-,TGTGCCAGCGGCAGGGGAAGAGACACCATATATTTT,CASGRGRDTIYF
-,TRBV11-2,TRBJ1-1,few,TGTGCCAGCAGCCTCGGCGCCCAGGGGTACACTGAAGCTTTCTTT,CASSLGAQGYTEAFF
TRBD1,TRBV7-8,TRBJ1-4,-,TGTGCCAGCAGCCCCCGGACAGGGGCAACTAATGAAAAACTGTTTTTT,CASSPRTGATNEKLFF
TRBD1,TRBV5-1,TRBJ2-2,once,TGCGCCAGCAGCCCCTGGACAGGAGATAACACCGGGGAGCTGTTTTTT,CASSPWTGDNTGELFF
-,TRBV27,TRBJ2-1,once,TGTGCCAGCAGTTTATCTCGGGAGCGGGATGAGCAGTTCTTC,CASSLSRERDEQFF
-,TRBV30,TRBJ1-2,-,TGTGCCTGGAGTGTACAGGGATATGGCTACACCTTC,CAWSVQGYGYTF
-,TRBV5-6,TRBJ1-1,-,TGTGCCAGCAGCTTGGCGGCCGGGCCCACTGAAGCTTTCTTT,CASSLAAGPTEAFF
TRBD1,TRBV2,TRBJ2-7,-,TGTGCCAGCACCGAGGGACAGGGGCTGACCTACGAGCAGTACTTC,CASTEGQGLTYEQYF
TRBD1,TRBV7-9,TRBJ1-6,-,TGTGCCAGCAGCCCCGGGACAGAAAATAATTCACCCCTCCACTTT,CASSPGTENNSPLHF
-,TRBV1,TRBJ2-2,-,TGCACCAGCAGCCAGGCCGTCCCGGGACTAGTTCGGTACACCGGGGAGCTGTTTTTT,CTSSQAVPGLVRYTGELFF
TRBD1,TRBV28,TRBJ1-1,once,TGTGCCAGCAGTGACAGGGTTCGGAACACTGAAGCTTTCTTT,CASSDRVRNTEAFF
-,TRBV9,TRBJ2-5,-,TGTGCCAGCAGCCGGACCTCTTTAAATCAAGAGACCCAGTACTTC,CASSRTSLNQETQYF
-,TRBV4-3,TRBJ1-1,-,TGCGCCAGCAGCCATTTTGGTTTCGACACTGAAGCTTTCTTT,CASSHFGFDTEAFF
TRBD2,TRBV7-8,TRBJ2-1,once,TGTGCCAGCAGCGCCTCGGGACTAGCGGAGAGACCTAATGAGCAGTTCTTC,CASSASGLAERPNEQFF
-,TRBV7-8,TRBJ1-2,once,TGTGCCAGCAGCTTAGTGGCAGGGCAGGGCTATGGCTACACCTTC,CASSLVAGQGYGYTF
-,TRBV7-2,TRBJ2-5,-,TGTGCCAGCAGCCCTAGTTACTGGGACGGGGAAGAGACCCAGTACTTC,CASSPSYWDGEETQYF
-,TRBV20-1,TRBJ2-5,-,TGCAGTGCTAGTGGCTTCCAAGAGGCCCAGTACTTC,CSASGFQEAQYF
-,TRBV3-1/TRBV3-2,TRBJ1-5,-,TGTGCCAGCAGCCAGGGACACTTGAGCAATCAGCCCCAGCATTTT,CASSQGHLSNQPQHF
-,TRBV2,TRBJ1-3,-,TGTGCCAGCAGCGCCCAGGACATCTCTTCTGGAAACACCATATATTTT,CASSAQDISSGNTIYF
TRBD1,TRBV7-9,TRBJ1-5,-,TGTGCCAGCAGCCCCGGGACAGGGGGCCGGGGCAATCAGCCCCAGCATTTT,CASSPGTGGRGNQPQHF
-,TRBV5-6,TRBJ1-1,-,TGTGCCAGCAGCTCCGGATCCACTGAAGCTTTCTTT,CASSSGSTEAFF
TRBD2,TRBV11-2,TRBJ2-3,-,TGTGCCAGCAGCCCCCGGACTAGCGGGAGATGGGGCACAGATACGCAGTATTTT,CASSPRTSGRWGTDTQYF
-,TRBV18,TRBJ1-1,-,TGTGCCAGCTCACCAGACCCACTTTTGAGCAGGGTTGGAGCTTTCTTT,CASSPDPLLSRVGAFF
TRBD2,TRBV15,TRBJ2-7,-,TGTGCCACCAGCAGAGCTGGGACTAGCGACGAGCAGTACTTC,CATSRAGTSDEQYF
-,TRBV9,TRBJ2-5,-,TGTGCCAGCAGTACCACAACAGGGAGACAAGAGACCCAGTACTTC,CASSTTTGRQETQYF
TRBD2,TRBV5-1,TRBJ2-7,-,TGCGCCAGCAGCTTGGCTAGCGGGAGAGGGTACGAGCAGTACTTC,CASSLASGRGYEQYF
-,TRBV5-1,TRBJ1-1,-,TGCGCCAGCAGCTTGAAGCAGGAATCGAACACTGAAGCTTTCTTT,CASSLKQESNTEAFF
-,TRBV19,TRBJ2-1,-,TGTGCCAGTAGTATAGATTTGGTGAGCTCCTACAATGAGCAGTTCTTC,CASSIDLVSSYNEQFF
TRBD1,TRBV7-2,TRBJ1-1,once,TGTGCCAGCAGCTCCCGGGACAGAGGAAACACTGAAGCTTTCTTT,CASSSRDRGNTEAFF
-,TRBV6-6,TRBJ1-2,-,TGTGCCAGCAGTTACCGGTCCTCGGGTGGCTACACCTTC,CASSYRSSGGYTF
-,TRBV9,TRBJ2-5,-,TGTGCCAGCAGCGTTAGGGGACTTCAAGAGACCCAGTACTTC,CASSVRGLQETQYF
TRBD1,TRBV6-6,TRBJ2-7,-,TGTGCCAGCAGTGGGACAGGGGAGCCTTCCGAGCAGTACTTC,CASSGTGEPSEQYF
-,TRBV11-2,TRBJ2-7,-,TGTGCCAGCAGCTCAAGACAGAGCTCCTACGAGCAGTACTTC,CASSSRQSSYEQYF
-,TRBV27,TRBJ2-7,-,TGTGCCAGCAGTTTAAGGAGTGGCTACGAGCAGTACTTC,CASSLRSGYEQYF
-,TRBV19,TRBJ2-3,-,TGTGCCAGTAGCCGGGACCCCCGCACAGATACGCAGTATTTT,CASSRDPRTDTQYF
TRBD1,TRBV6-5,TRBJ2-1,-,TGTGCCAGCACCCTTGACAGGGTCGTCAACAATGAGCAGTTCTTC,CASTLDRVVNNEQFF
-,TRBV12-3/TRBV12-4,TRBJ2-3,-,TGTGCCAGCAGTTTATCGGTAGATACGCAGTATTTT,CASSLSVDTQYF
-,TRBV5-4,TRBJ1-5,-,TGTGCCAGCAGCTTGGCCGGCAATCAGCCCCAGCATTTT,CASSLAGNQPQHF
-,TRBV2,TRBJ2-1,once,TGTGCCAGCAGTTTGGACAGAAACAATGAGCAGTTCTTC,CASSLDRNNEQFF
TRBD1,TRBV6-9,TRBJ2-1,-,TGTGCCAGCAGTTATTTGGGACAGGGACCCTACAATGAGCAGTTCTTC,CASSYLGQGPYNEQFF
TRBD1,TRBV15,TRBJ1-1,-,TGTGCCACCAGCGGAGGGACAGACCGAGAAGCTTTCTTT,CATSGGTDREAFF
-,TRBV7-9,TRBJ1-1,-,TGTGCCAGCAGCTTAGGACAAATCATGAACACTGAAGCTTTCTTT,CASSLGQIMNTEAFF
-,TRBV19,TRBJ2-2,-,TGTGCCACCACCTACCGGGGGGCGACGGGCACCGGGGAGCTGTTTTTT,CATTYRGATGTGELFF
-,TRBV29-1,TRBJ2-1,-,TGCAGCTCGACCCGGAGCTCCTACAATGAGCAGTTCTTC,CSSTRSSYNEQFF
-,TRBV28,TRBJ2-5,-,TGTGCCAGCACCTTGGGGGGGCTTCGGGAGACCCAGTACTTC,CASTLGGLRETQYF
-,TRBV28,TRBJ1-1,-,TGTGCCAGCAGTTTTGGCTACACTGAAGCTTTCTTT,CASSFGYTEAFF
TRBD1,TRBV28,TRBJ2-5,few,TGTGCCAGCAGTGACGATACAGGGGAAGGGGAGACCCAGTACTTC,CASSDDTGEGETQYF
TRBD1,TRBV14,TRBJ2-1,once,TGTGCCAGCAGCCAAATGGACAGGGACAATGAGCAGTTCTTC,CASSQMDRDNEQFF
-,TRBV18,TRBJ1-2,-,TGTGCCAGCTCACCAGAGGCACCGGGAGATGGCTACACCTTC,CASSPEAPGDGYTF
-,TRBV5-1,TRBJ2-6,-,TGCGCCAGCAGCTCACAAGTCTCTGGGGCCAACGTCCTGACTTTC,CASSSQVSGANVLTF
-,TRBV5-6,TRBJ2-1,-,TGTGCCAGCAGCTTTGGTGGAGGAACTAGTTTATACAATGAGCAGTTCTTC,CASSFGGGTSLYNEQFF